Listed below are T cell receptor beta chains from one sample, sequenced in a study of blood T cell repertoires in COVID-19. Some clones are missing from TCRdb's copy, which holds only in-frame ones; the method was immunoSEQ multiplex PCR. This table has over 75,000 clones, 75% to 90% appearing once. Sequencing was performed on peripheral blood. These receptors were obtained from a human donor in a cohort sampled during active COVID-19. The CDR3 runs from the conserved cysteine through the conserved F or W. D genes are given only for firm matches. The size entry is marked missing in some rows and otherwise reads once, few, many or a size class.

d_call j_call clone_size v_call cdr3_nt cdr3_aa
TRBD1 TRBJ2-2 few TRBV19 TGTGCCAGTACATCCGGGACAGCCGGGGAGCTGTTTTTT CASTSGTAGELFF
. TRBJ1-6 . TRBV6-4 TGTGCCAGCAGTGACCCACGCGGCAGGGTTCATTCACCCCTCCACTTT CASSDPRGRVHSPLHF
. TRBJ2-1 . TRBV19 TGTGCCAGTAGTATAGAGTCCGCAGGGACACCTTACAATGAGCAGTTCTTC CASSIESAGTPYNEQFF
. TRBJ1-6 . TRBV4-1 TGCGCCAGCAGCCAATGGACAGATAGTTATAATTCACCCCTCCACTTT CASSQWTDSYNSPLHF
. TRBJ2-7 . TRBV4-1 TGCGCCAGCAGCCAAAGCATCGGTAGTTCCTACGAGCAGTACTTC CASSQSIGSSYEQYF
TRBD1 TRBJ2-4 once TRBV18 TGTGCCAGCCGCACAGGGGGCATATTCGCCAAAAACATTCAGTACTTC CASRTGGIFAKNIQYF
TRBD2 TRBJ2-7 once TRBV27 TGTGCCAGCAGTTTATCGTCGACTAGCGGCTACGAGCAGTACTTC CASSLSSTSGYEQYF
. TRBJ2-3 . TRBV28 TGTGCCAGCAGTTTCCCGGGGGCAGATACGCAGTATTTT CASSFPGADTQYF
TRBD1 TRBJ1-1 . TRBV28 TGTGCCAGCAGTTTCCAGGGGGGCACTGAAGCTTTCTTT CASSFQGGTEAFF
. TRBJ2-2 . TRBV18 TGTGCCAGCTCCTCCGGGACTTTTGGGAACACCGGGGAGCTGTTTTTT CASSSGTFGNTGELFF
TRBD1 TRBJ1-1 few TRBV4-1 TGCGCCAGCAGCCCTACACACAGGGGTGTAAAGACTGAAGCTTTCTTT CASSPTHRGVKTEAFF
. TRBJ2-3 . TRBV10-3 TGTGCCACCGGTAACACAGATACGCAGTATTTT CATGNTDTQYF
. TRBJ1-1 . TRBV2 TGTGCCAGCAGTGAACAGGGCTTGGGGAACACTGAAGCTTTCTTT CASSEQGLGNTEAFF
. TRBJ2-6 . TRBV18 TGTGCCAGCTCAGCAGGCCTCCAAAGCGGAGGGGCCAACGTCCTGACTTTC CASSAGLQSGGANVLTF
. TRBJ1-3 . TRBV19 TGTGCCAGTAGTCGAAGCTCCCTTGGCTCTGGAAACACCATATATTTT CASSRSSLGSGNTIYF
TRBD2 TRBJ2-1 . TRBV7-9 TGTGCCAGCAGCTTACTTCTAGCGGGGTACAATGAGCAGTTCTTC CASSLLLAGYNEQFF
TRBD1 TRBJ1-4 . TRBV5-8 TGTGCCAGCAGCTTGGGCGGGACAGGGATGGGTGAAAAACTGTTTTTT CASSLGGTGMGEKLFF
TRBD2 TRBJ2-5 . TRBV5-1 TGCGCCAGCAGCTATTCCGGGACTAGCGGGCGGGAGACCCAGTACTTC CASSYSGTSGRETQYF
. TRBJ1-1 few TRBV7-8 TGTGCCAGCAGCCGCTGGGGCGTTGGTATGAACACTGAAGCTTTCTTT CASSRWGVGMNTEAFF
. TRBJ1-5 . TRBV5-1 TGCGCCAGCAGCGCTGGGGACACCTATTTTAGCAATCAGCCCCAGCATTTT CASSAGDTYFSNQPQHF
TRBD2 TRBJ2-1 . TRBV19 TGTGCCAGTAGTCCTAGCGGGCCCCCGGATAATGAGCAGTTCTTC CASSPSGPPDNEQFF
. TRBJ2-4 . TRBV27 TGTGCCAGCAGTTTTCGGGAGACCCTAGCCAAAAACATTCAGTACTTC CASSFRETLAKNIQYF
TRBD1 TRBJ1-4 . TRBV7-2 TGTGCCAGCAGCTTAGATTTCGGGACAGCCTCTTATGAAAAACTGTTTTTT CASSLDFGTASYEKLFF
. TRBJ2-1 . TRBV29-1 TGCAGCGCCGGGGGGCTTGAAAGTACAAATGAGCAGTTCTTC CSAGGLESTNEQFF
TRBD1 TRBJ1-5 few TRBV5-1 TGCGCCAGCAGCTTAGGGGACAGTCTCAATCAGCCCCAGCATTTT CASSLGDSLNQPQHF
. TRBJ1-6 . TRBV7-2 TGTGCCAGCAGCTTAGCGTATGACAGTTCACCCCTCCACTTT CASSLAYDSSPLHF
TRBD1 TRBJ2-3 . TRBV15 TGTGCCACCAGCAGAGAGATCGGGACAGGGGTCACAGATACGCAGTATTTT CATSREIGTGVTDTQYF
TRBD1 TRBJ1-4 . TRBV27 TGTGCCAGCAGTTCCGGGACAGCAAAAATTAATGAAAAACTGTTTTTT CASSSGTAKINEKLFF
TRBD2 TRBJ2-5 . TRBV5-5 TGTGCCAGCAGCTTGGGACTAGCGGGAGCGGGGGAGACCCAGTACTTC CASSLGLAGAGETQYF
. TRBJ1-3 . TRBV7-4 TGTGCCAGCAGCACCACAGGGCGAAGTGGAAACACCATATATTTT CASSTTGRSGNTIYF
TRBD2 TRBJ2-7 . TRBV10-1 TGCGCCAGCAGTGAGTCGCTAGCGGGATCCTACGAGCAGTACTTC CASSESLAGSYEQYF
. TRBJ1-2 . TRBV6-5 TGTGCCAGCAGTAAACAAACAGGGTACTATGGCTACACCTTC CASSKQTGYYGYTF
TRBD2 TRBJ2-5 . TRBV7-8 TGTGCCAGCAGCCTCGGTCGCGGGGGGGAGACCCAGTACTTC CASSLGRGGETQYF
. TRBJ2-7 . TRBV27 TGTGCCAGTCGGAGGGCGGGGTCCTACGAGCAGTACTTC CASRRAGSYEQYF
. TRBJ1-1 . TRBV5-1 TGCGCCAGCAGCTTTGGTTTGGCAGGGATGAACACTGAAGCTTTCTTT CASSFGLAGMNTEAFF
. TRBJ2-1 . TRBV2 TGTGCCAGCAGCGGGAACATCTACAATGAGCAGTTCTTC CASSGNIYNEQFF
TRBD1 TRBJ1-1 . TRBV7-2 TGTGCCAGCAGCTTAGATGGGACAGGGGACACTGAAGCTTTCTTT CASSLDGTGDTEAFF
. TRBJ2-1 . TRBV5-5 TGTGCCAGCAGCTTGGACCAGGGGATTGAGCAGTTCTTC CASSLDQGIEQFF
TRBD1 TRBJ2-7 . TRBV5-1 TGCGCCAGCAGCTTGTTGCTAGGACAGGGTGACTACGAGCAGTACTTC CASSLLLGQGDYEQYF
. TRBJ2-4 once TRBV2 TGTGCCAGCAGTTATACAGAAACTGAAGGCATTCAGTACTTC CASSYTETEGIQYF
. TRBJ2-5 . TRBV6-5 TGTGCCAGCAGTAGCCGGCGGGAGACCCAGTACTTC CASSSRRETQYF
. TRBJ2-5 . TRBV7-9 TGTGCCAGCAGCCTCGTGGGCATGGAGACCCAGTACTTC CASSLVGMETQYF
. TRBJ1-4 once TRBV15 TGTGCCACCAGCAGAGTACAGGGCGACGAAAAACTGTTTTTT CATSRVQGDEKLFF
. TRBJ2-7 . TRBV5-4 TGTGCCAGCAGCCCTGCGGGTTATCCCTACGAGCAGTACTTC CASSPAGYPYEQYF
TRBD2 TRBJ2-1 . TRBV7-3 TGTGCCAGCAGCTTAAGGGGACCGACTAGCGGGAGGGGGTATGAGCAGTTCTTC CASSLRGPTSGRGYEQFF
TRBD2 TRBJ2-5 . TRBV11-2 TGTGCCAGCAGCACGACTAGCGGGGGGGCATGGCGGTACCAAGAGACCCAGTACTTC CASSTTSGGAWRYQETQYF
. TRBJ1-2 . TRBV24-1 TGTGCCACCAGTGATGGCAGGGGAGATGGCTACACCTTC CATSDGRGDGYTF
TRBD2 TRBJ2-3 . TRBV9 TGTGCCAGCAGCGTAGGGGGACTAGGAGCAGATACGCAGTATTTT CASSVGGLGADTQYF
. TRBJ2-3 . TRBV18 TGTGCCAGCTCTGAGGGGGGGGGCACAGATACGCAGTATTTT CASSEGGGTDTQYF
TRBD1 TRBJ2-5 . TRBV3-1/TRBV3-2 TGTGCCAGCAGCCCTCGGGACAGGGGGCGGGAGACCCAGTACTTC CASSPRDRGRETQYF
. TRBJ2-3 . TRBV7-3 TGTGCCAGCAGCTTAAGCCGCCTACACCGGGGAGATACGCAGTATTTT CASSLSRLHRGDTQYF
TRBD1 TRBJ2-5 . TRBV27 TGTGCCAGCAGTTTGGGGGGACCGACAGGGGCGGAGACCCAGTACTTC CASSLGGPTGAETQYF
. TRBJ1-3 few TRBV9 TGTGCCAGCAGCGTAACGACAGCGTCTGGAAACACCATATATTTT CASSVTTASGNTIYF
TRBD1 TRBJ1-1 few TRBV5-1 TGCGCCAGCAGCCCGGACAGGGGGCAAGTTGAAGCTTTCTTT CASSPDRGQVEAFF